The 20 T cell receptor beta chains below were found in one sample sequenced in a study of graft-versus-host responses after intestinal transplantation. The assay was immunoSEQ multiplex PCR, and TCRdb's table has in-frame clones only and misses some. The repertoire holds 100,000 or so clones, with approximately 90% as singletons. For these TCRs, the target antigens are not known. The source material was unstimulated CD4+ T cells sorted from spleen or lymph node cells, sampled before intestinal transplant. The origin of the receptors is a human donor who received an intestinal transplant.

This clone occurred once. V is TRBV9 and J is TRBJ2-5; D remains ambiguous. Germline CDR1 is SGDLS and CDR2 is YYNGEE. Trimming took 0 bases from V and 1 from J, leaving 4 bases between them. The CDR3 spans 13 residues. The CDR3, as DNA: TGTGCCAGCAGCGTAGGAGGCCAAGAGACCCAGTACTTC. Translation gives CASSVGGQETQYF.

V usage is TRBV29-1 and J usage is TRBJ1-2; the match to TRBD1 covers 8 bases. Germline trimming cut 7 bases from V and 8 bases from J; bases unmatched to any gene: 9. Germline CDR1 reads SQVTM; CDR2 reads ANQGSEA. This CDR3 comprises 12 residues. CDR3 sequence: CSARQGIGGYTF. The CDR3 DNA follows: TGCAGCGCTAGACAGGGGATAGGCGGCTACACCTTC.

The chain links TRBV5-1 to TRBJ2-1; TRBD1 matches at 8 bases. CDR1 is SGHRS and CDR2 is YFSETQ in the germline V gene. V lost 0 bases and J lost 1; bases outside the gene matches: 3. The CDR3 loop spans 16 amino acids. CDR3 sequence: CASSLARDRSYNEQFF. The CDR3 DNA follows: TGCGCCAGCAGCTTGGCCCGGGACAGGTCCTACAATGAGCAGTTCTTC.

The V call is TRBV7-3, the J call TRBJ1-2; D not certain. The CDR3 consists of 13 residues. In germline, CDR1 is SGHTA, CDR2 FQGTGA. V was shortened by 5 bases and J by 5 bases, with 12 bases between the two germline ends. The CDR3 here is CASSPDPEYGYTF. The CDR3 DNA follows: TGTGCCAGCAGCCCAGACCCGGAGTATGGCTACACCTTC.

This chain links TRBV6-6 with TRBJ1-4; possibly TRBD1 for D (5 bases). This CDR3 has 13 amino acids. Germline lookup yields CDR1 MNHNY and CDR2 SVGAGI (reference sequence). V gave up 5 bases and J gave up 8 bases, with 12 bases separating them. CDR3 amino acids: CASSSRGDEKLFF. For the CDR3, the DNA is TGTGCCAGCAGTAGCCGGGGGGACGAAAAACTGTTTTTT.

The V and J genes are TRBV15 and TRBJ1-5; D not resolved. CDR1 and CDR2 from the germline V gene are LNHNV and YYDKDF (reference sequence). CDR3 length equals 14 residues. V lost 2 bases, J lost 0 bases, and 5 bases lay in between. In nucleotides, the CDR3 is TGTGCCACCAGCAGAACTTATAGCAATCAGCCCCAGCATTTT. Translated, it gives CATSRTYSNQPQHF.

J is TRBJ1-3 and V is TRBV6-5; maybe TRBD1 (6 bases). V was clipped by 7 bases and J by 8 bases, with 18 bases between them. Germline V CDR1 and CDR2: MNHEY, SVGAGI. This CDR3 has 14 amino acids. In nucleotides, the CDR3 is TGTGCCAGCACTACACAAGGGGGGGTTGACACCATATATTTT. It translates to CASTTQGGVDTIYF.

The rearrangement joins TRBV30 to TRBJ1-2; a weak D match, TRBD1 (5 bases). V gave up 2 bases and J gave up 4 bases, with 11 bases separating them. This CDR3 contains 13 residues. The germline V gene has CDR1 GTSNPN and CDR2 SVGIG (reference sequence). Written as DNA, the CDR3 is TGTGCCTGGAGTCGACAGATTCCCTATGGCTACACCTTC. Its translation: CAWSRQIPYGYTF.

V usage is TRBV28 and J usage is TRBJ2-7, with 10 bases aligning to TRBD2. Looked up from germline, CDR1 is MDHEN and CDR2 is SYDVKM. The CDR3 sequence is 16 residues long. V dropped 2 bases and J dropped 4; count of bases not matched to a gene: 8. The CDR3 DNA follows: TGTGCCAGCAGTTTAGCACTAGCGGGAAATTTTTACGAGCAGTACTTC. As protein: CASSLALAGNFYEQYF.

The chain employs TRBV6-6 and TRBJ2-7; 9 nucleotides line up with TRBD1. Germline V gene data show CDR1 as MNHNY and CDR2 as SVGAGI (reference sequence). This CDR3 region has 12 residues. Germline trimming cut 5 bases from V and 6 bases from J; bases unmatched to any gene: 2. The CDR3 sequence: CASSVGQGEQYF. The CDR3, as DNA: TGTGCCAGCAGTGTGGGACAGGGCGAGCAGTACTTC.

The chain has TRBV19 and TRBJ2-4; no clear D. Germline V CDR1 and CDR2: LNHDA, SQIVND (reference sequence). V was trimmed by 3 bases and J by 0 bases, leaving 9 bases between them. This CDR3 is built from 15 residues. This CDR3 is CASSILGLAKNIQYF. The CDR3 DNA is TGTGCCAGTAGTATCCTCGGGTTAGCCAAAAACATTCAGTACTTC.

This clone is a singleton in its sample. This chain joins TRBV5-4 and TRBJ2-1, with D possibly matching TRBD2 (5 bases). Trimming removed 4 bases from V and 5 bases from J, with 13 bases in between. The CDR3 spans 14 residues. In germline, CDR1 is SGHNT, CDR2 YYREEE (reference sequence). The DNA of the CDR3 is TGTGCCAGCAGCCCCCAGCGGAGTGACAATGAGCAGTTCTTC. Translating it yields CASSPQRSDNEQFF.

V is TRBV11-3 and J is TRBJ1-2; D is unresolved. The CDR3 is 9 amino acids. V was cut by 10 bases and J by 6 bases, with 6 bases left in between. Looked up from germline, CDR1 is SGHNT and CDR2 is YENEEA. The CDR3 is CAIYHGYTF. The CDR3 DNA reads TGTGCCATCTACCATGGCTACACCTTC.

The sample holds one count of this clone. The chain uses TRBV7-2 and TRBJ2-5; 13 bases fit TRBD2. Losses at the gene ends were 5 bases for V and 4 bases for J; bases not matched to a gene: 7. Germline V gives CDR1 SGHTA, CDR2 FQGNSA. The CDR3 spans 16 residues. CDR3 loop: CASSRTRTSGRETQYF. The CDR3 nucleotides are TGTGCCAGCAGCCGTACAAGGACTAGCGGGAGAGAGACCCAGTACTTC.

This clone was seen a few times. The rearrangement uses TRBV6-5 and TRBJ2-7; TRBD2 matches at 7 bases. This CDR3 contains 14 residues. Germline CDR1 MNHEY, CDR2 SVGAGI. Losses at the gene ends were 0 bases for V and 2 bases for J; bases not matched to a gene: 1. The CDR3 DNA sequence: TGTGCCAGCAGTTACTCCCGGGGGGCCTACGAGCAGTACTTC. Translation: CASSYSRGAYEQYF.

The rearrangement joins TRBV13 to TRBJ2-3, with D perhaps matching TRBD1 (5 bases). Germline loops: CDR1 PRHDT, CDR2 FYEKMQ (reference sequence). The CDR3 is 17 amino acids. V gave up 2 bases and J gave up 0 bases, with 15 bases separating them. CDR3 amino acids: CASSLLLGVASTDTQYF. For the CDR3, the DNA is TGTGCCAGCAGCTTATTGTTAGGGGTCGCGAGCACAGATACGCAGTATTTT.

This chain joins TRBV30 and TRBJ2-7; 7 bases match TRBD1. The V gene's germline CDR1 is GTSNPN and CDR2 SVGIG (reference sequence). CDR3 length equals 15 residues. V shed 0 bases and J 2 bases; nucleotides not matched to a gene: 7. The CDR3, as DNA: TGTGCCTGGAGTGTACGGAGGCAGGGGGCCTACGAGCAGTACTTC. Translation: CAWSVRRQGAYEQYF.

V and J are TRBV30 and TRBJ2-7; TRBD1 matches 8 bases. V lost 2 bases, J lost 2 bases, and 5 bases stayed unmatched. The CDR3 runs 14 residues. Germline-derived CDR1 and CDR2 are GTSNPN and SVGIG (reference sequence). CDR3 protein: CAWSRQGPAYEQYF. CDR3 nucleotide sequence: TGTGCCTGGAGTCGACAGGGGCCAGCCTACGAGCAGTACTTC.

This sequence joins TRBV30 and TRBJ1-2; 7 bases align to TRBD1. Germline V CDR1 and CDR2: GTSNPN, SVGIG (reference sequence). Trimming cost V 1 base and J 8 bases; bases outside gene matches: 10. This CDR3 is 14 amino acids long. The CDR3 sequence: CAWSGQGPQRGYTF. The CDR3 region has the DNA TGTGCCTGGAGTGGACAGGGCCCCCAGCGGGGCTACACCTTC.

This clone has just one count. This chain connects TRBV16 to TRBJ2-7; the match to TRBD1 covers 10 bases. The germline V gene encodes CDR1 KGHSY and CDR2 FQNENV. V was clipped by 4 bases and J by 3 bases; unmatched bases: 6. The CDR3 has 15 amino acids. In nucleotides, the CDR3 is TGTGCCAGCAGCCGCTCGGACAGGGGGGACTACGAGCAGTACTTC. Encoded protein: CASSRSDRGDYEQYF.